This T cell receptor beta chain was recorded in a study of regulatory T cells in long-lasting Graves disease. Study findings and constraints: Persistent patients shared more public clonotypes (around 3,000) than new patients (roughly 970).

Germline lookup yields CDR1 DFQATT and CDR2 SNEGSKA (reference sequence). CDR3 length: 12 residues. The J segment lost 8 bases and the V segment lost 5 bases, leaving 7 bases of the junction unmatched. Libraries of TCR beta came from iRepertoire HTBI primers plus Arm-PCR of CDR3 regions. TCRdb reprocessed the multiplex PCR reads with MiXCR, giving one entry per CDR3 protein. The data contain fewer than 650,000 distinct CDR3 sequences, 16% of them seen just once; the ten biggest clones take up under 20%. Note on this clonotype: The antigen is not known.

The time point is: newly diagnosed GD, antithyroid drugs for less than 3 months. Researchers made the TCR library from RNA that was extracted from PBMCs. The same sample was also studied in work on T cells in Graves' hyperthyroidism and ophthalmopathy. That source reports: Ophthalmopathy was model-predicted a median about 6.7 months pre-onset.

The chain is built from TRBV20-1 and TRBJ1-2, with 8 bases matching TRBD1. The specimen was peripheral blood mononuclear cells (PBMCs), collected at new diagnosis, from a patient treated with antithyroid drugs. This TCR was recovered from a woman under 40 with Graves disease. The chain's CDR3 is CSAERDRHGYTF. The CDR3 coding sequence is TGCAGTGCTGAGCGGGACAGGCACGGCTACACCTTC.